Following are 10 T cell receptor beta chains from one sample sequenced in a study of naive and memory T cell subsets. Ligated cDNA underwent four rounds of PCR with nested alpha and beta constant region primers and SP2. TCRdb passed the 5' RACE reads through MiXCR, listing each CDR3 protein once. This repertoire shows tens of thousands of distinct CDR3 sequences, less than 10% found once; its top ten account for almost 10%. A UMI-containing oligonucleotide was joined by 3' ligation to the TCR cDNA template. These receptors were obtained from a female donor in good health.

The J gene is TRBJ1-5, the V gene TRBV4-3, with D perhaps TRBD1 (6 bases). V lost 0 bases, J lost 0 bases, and 12 bases lay in between. The CDR3 loop spans 17 amino acids. From germline, CDR1 is LGHNA and CDR2 YSLEER. CDR3 residues: CASSQDPPGDSNQPQHF. In DNA form, the CDR3 reads TGCGCCAGCAGCCAAGACCCCCCAGGGGATAGCAATCAGCCCCAGCATTTT.

This clonotype was counted at least ten times. The rearrangement uses TRBV29-1 and TRBJ2-2; D gene unclear. V was pared by 3 bases and J by 7 bases, with 6 bases between. This CDR3 spans 11 amino acids. Germline loops: CDR1 SQVTM, CDR2 ANQGSEA. The CDR3 coding sequence is TGCAGCGTTGAGTATGGCGGGGAGCTGTTTTTT. Translation: CSVEYGGELFF.

The chain has TRBV7-2 and TRBJ1-3, with D possibly TRBD1 on 6 matching bases. The CDR3 runs 15 residues. Germline V gene sequence: CDR1 SGHTA, CDR2 FQGNSA. V was trimmed by 3 bases and J by 0 bases, leaving 9 bases between them. The CDR3 DNA reads TGTGCCAGCAGCTTTTCAGGGGACTCTGGAAACACCATATATTTT. Translation gives CASSFSGDSGNTIYF.

This clonotype was seen at least ten times. The chain has TRBV2 and TRBJ2-1; TRBD2 aligns across 15 bases. The CDR3 extends over 16 amino acids. Germline values: CDR1 SNHLY, CDR2 FYNNEI. J lost 12 bases, V lost 0 bases, and 6 bases had no gene match. The CDR3 sequence is CASSEARTSGGAGQFF. The CDR3 DNA follows: TGTGCCAGCAGTGAAGCGCGGACTAGCGGGGGGGCTGGGCAGTTCTTC.

This clonotype has a handful of counts. V gene TRBV7-2 combines with J gene TRBJ2-7; possibly TRBD1 for D (5 bases). Trimming stripped 5 bases from V and 2 bases from J, with 22 bases between. Per the germline V gene, CDR1 is SGHTA and CDR2 is FQGNSA. The CDR3 has 17 residues. The DNA for the CDR3 is TGTGCCAGCAGCCCCAGCCCGGGCAGGGCCCTTCCCTACGAGCAGTACTTC. It is translated as CASSPSPGRALPYEQYF.

The chain is built from TRBV5-4 and TRBJ2-5; 7 bases align to TRBD1. V shed 4 bases and J 3 bases; nucleotides not matched to a gene: 12. CDR3 length equals 16 residues. Germline CDR1 and CDR2: SGHNT and YYREEE (reference sequence). Here the CDR3 reads CASSPGGQRGKETQYF. CDR3 bases: TGTGCCAGCAGCCCAGGGGGACAGCGAGGAAAAGAGACCCAGTACTTC.

The rearrangement joins TRBV20-1 to TRBJ1-4; D gene uncertain. Trimming removed 1 base from V and 8 bases from J, with 14 bases in between. Germline V gene data show CDR1 as DFQATT and CDR2 as SNEGSKA (reference sequence). The CDR3 has 14 residues. CDR3 in amino acids: CSARGGGIGEKLFF. DNA of the CDR3: TGCAGTGCTAGAGGCGGAGGGATCGGGGAAAAACTGTTTTTT.

This clonotype has at least ten counts. The chain has TRBV11-1 and TRBJ1-4; D remains ambiguous. The V and J ends lost 2 bases and 8 bases respectively, with 12 bases between them. CDR3 length: 14 residues. Per the germline V gene, CDR1 is SGHAT and CDR2 is FQDESV (reference sequence). The CDR3 coding sequence is TGTGCCAGCAGCTTAATTCGGGAAGAGGAAAAACTGTTTTTT. Translated, it gives CASSLIREEEKLFF.

The chain joins TRBV15 to TRBJ1-4; 12 nucleotides agree with TRBD1. This CDR3 comprises 15 residues. V was pared by 9 bases and J by 11 bases, with 13 bases of the junction left unmatched. Looked up from germline, CDR1 is LNHNV and CDR2 is YYDKDF (reference sequence). This CDR3 is CATSEGTGGLGKLFF. CDR3 bases: TGTGCCACTTCCGAAGGGACAGGGGGCTTGGGGAAACTGTTTTTT.

A few counts support this clonotype. The chain couples TRBV6-6 to TRBJ2-3; possible D gene TRBD2, 6 bases. The V end was cut by 6 bases, the J end by 3 bases, with 16 bases between. This CDR3 is 15 amino acids long. Germline V gene lookup returns CDR1 MNHNY and CDR2 SVGAGI (reference sequence). In DNA, the CDR3 is TGTGCCAGCAGCACCCAGCCGGGGGATACAGATACGCAGTATTTT. Translation: CASSTQPGDTDTQYF.